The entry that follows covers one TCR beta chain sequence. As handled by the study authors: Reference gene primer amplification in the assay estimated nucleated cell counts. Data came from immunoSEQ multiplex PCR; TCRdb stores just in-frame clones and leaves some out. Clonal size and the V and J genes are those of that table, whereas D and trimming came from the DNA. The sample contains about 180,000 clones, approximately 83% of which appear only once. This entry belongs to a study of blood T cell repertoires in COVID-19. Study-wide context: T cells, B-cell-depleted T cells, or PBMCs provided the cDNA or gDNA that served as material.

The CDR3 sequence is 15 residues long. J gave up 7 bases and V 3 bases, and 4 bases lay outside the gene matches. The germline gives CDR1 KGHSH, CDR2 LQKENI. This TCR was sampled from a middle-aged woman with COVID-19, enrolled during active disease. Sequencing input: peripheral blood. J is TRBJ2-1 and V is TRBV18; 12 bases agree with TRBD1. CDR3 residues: CASSPPGQGANEQFF. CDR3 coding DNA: TGTGCCAGCTCACCCCCGGGACAGGGGGCGAATGAGCAGTTCTTC.